What follows are 8 T cell receptor beta chains derived from one specimen sequenced in a study of STAT5B mutations in CD4+ large granular lymphocyte leukemia. Generated by immunoSEQ multiplex PCR, the TCRdb table keeps only in-frame clones and is missing some. This sample carries about 30,000 clones, 76% of them seen once, and the ten largest clones take approximately 2%. Sequencing was carried out using CD4+ T cells from blood buffy coats. All receptors come from a human donor in good health.

This chain uses TRBV28 with TRBJ1-1, with TRBD1 as a possible D gene (6 bases). The CDR3 sequence is 12 residues long. The germline CDR1 and CDR2 sequences are MDHEN and SYDVKM. V gave up 5 bases and J gave up 11 bases, with 15 bases separating them. Here the CDR3 reads CASSAPTGRAFF. DNA for the CDR3: TGTGCCAGCAGTGCCCCTACAGGGAGGGCTTTCTTT.

This clone appeared a single time. The chain links TRBV25-1 to TRBJ1-2; no reliable D call. V was clipped by 2 bases and J by 5 bases, with 3 bases between them. Germline CDR1 and CDR2: MGHDK and SYGVNS. The CDR3 length is 11 residues. The CDR3 reads CASSEVYGYTF. The CDR3 DNA reads TGTGCCAGCAGTGAAGTTTATGGCTACACCTTC.

This clone has more than one count but fewer than ten. This chain connects TRBV6-1 to TRBJ1-2; TRBD1 is a possible D gene (6 bases). The CDR3 consists of 13 residues. Trimming took 8 bases from V and 0 from J, leaving 10 bases between them. The germline CDR1 and CDR2 sequences are MNHNS and SASEGT. The DNA for the CDR3 is TGTGCCAGCGTCCGACAGGCTAACTATGGCTACACCTTC. Its translation is CASVRQANYGYTF.

As concerns this clone: The DNA is left out, because the CDR3 cannot be placed on it with certainty; the CDR3 is given as TCRdb lists it. This chain joins TRBV6-1 and TRBJ1-3; the D segment call TRBD1 is taken from the table without a DNA check. Germline CDR1 and CDR2: MNHNS and SASEGT. The CDR3 region is 13 residues in length, termini included. CDR3: CASILGLGNTIYF.

The rearrangement links TRBV7-9 to TRBJ1-2; D gene unclear. The germline V and J ends were trimmed by 1 base and 4 bases, with 10 bases remaining between them. The CDR3 has 14 residues. Germline assignment: CDR1 SEHNR and CDR2 FQNEAQ (reference sequence). CDR3 sequence reads: CASSLGAEAYGYTF. The CDR3 DNA follows: TGTGCCAGCAGCTTAGGGGCAGAGGCCTATGGCTACACCTTC.

The V and J genes are TRBV9 and TRBJ2-7; a possible D gene is TRBD2 (5 bases). V lost 5 bases and J lost 6, with 12 bases in between. The germline V gene encodes CDR1 SGDLS and CDR2 YYNGEE. This CDR3 region has 12 residues. The CDR3 here is CASSLLGGEQYF. In DNA, the CDR3 is TGTGCCAGCAGTCTTCTAGGAGGCGAGCAGTACTTC.

The gene calls are TRBV30 and TRBJ1-3; D remains unclear. The CDR3 extends over 13 amino acids. V gave up 2 bases and J gave up 2 bases, with 7 bases separating them. Germline lookup yields CDR1 GTSNPN and CDR2 SVGIG (reference sequence). CDR3 residues: CAWSLGTGNTIYF. CDR3 nucleotides: TGTGCCTGGAGTCTAGGGACTGGAAACACCATATATTTT.

The chain joins TRBV2 to TRBJ1-2; 8 nucleotides align to TRBD1. In germline, CDR1 is SNHLY, CDR2 FYNNEI. Germline trimming cut 2 bases from V and 8 bases from J; bases unmatched to any gene: 4. This CDR3 is 13 amino acids long. The DNA of the CDR3 is TGTGCCAGCAGTGAACAGGGGGCGCAGGGCTACACCTTC. Amino acids: CASSEQGAQGYTF.